This T cell receptor (beta chain) was recovered during a study of technical replicates of blood from a few donors. CDR1 is SGHDT and CDR2 is YYEEEE in the germline V gene. CDR3 length equals 12 residues. V was shortened by 2 bases and J by 10 bases, with 10 bases between the two germline ends. The table came from immunoSEQ multiplex PCR; TCRdb's copy has only in-frame clones and leaves some out. The repertoire holds roughly 70,000 clones, with approximately 91% as singletons. This rearrangement joins TRBV5-6 to TRBJ2-1; D unclear. Sequencing used PBMCs. This sequence was found in a human donor in good health. Some clones in this sample may be carry-over from other donors' samples. The CDR3 nucleotides read TGTGCCAGCAGCTTCCAGGTAGAGGAGCAGTTCTTC. Protein: CASSFQVEEQFF.